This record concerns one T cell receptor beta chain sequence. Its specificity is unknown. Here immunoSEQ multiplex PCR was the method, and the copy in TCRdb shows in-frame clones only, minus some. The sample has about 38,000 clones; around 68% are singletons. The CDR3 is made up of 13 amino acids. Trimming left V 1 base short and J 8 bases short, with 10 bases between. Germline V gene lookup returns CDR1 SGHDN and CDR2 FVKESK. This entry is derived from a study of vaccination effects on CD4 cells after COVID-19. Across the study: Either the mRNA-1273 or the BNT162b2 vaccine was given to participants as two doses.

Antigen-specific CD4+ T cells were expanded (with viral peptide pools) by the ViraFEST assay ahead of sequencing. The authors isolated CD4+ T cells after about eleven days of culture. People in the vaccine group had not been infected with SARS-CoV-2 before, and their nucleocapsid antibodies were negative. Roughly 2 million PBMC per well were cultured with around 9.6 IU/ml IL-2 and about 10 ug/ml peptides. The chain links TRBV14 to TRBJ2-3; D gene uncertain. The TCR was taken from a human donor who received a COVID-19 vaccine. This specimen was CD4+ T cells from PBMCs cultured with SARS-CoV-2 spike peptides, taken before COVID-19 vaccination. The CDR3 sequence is CASSQALISTQYF. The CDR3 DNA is TGTGCCAGCAGCCAAGCCTTGATTTCTACGCAGTATTTT. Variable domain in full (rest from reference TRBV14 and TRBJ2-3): EAGVTQFPSHSVIEKGQTVTLRCDPISGHDNLYWYRRVMGKEIKFLLHFVKESKQDESGMPNNRFLAERTGGTYSTLKVQPAELEDSGVYFCASSQALISTQYFGPGTRLTVL.